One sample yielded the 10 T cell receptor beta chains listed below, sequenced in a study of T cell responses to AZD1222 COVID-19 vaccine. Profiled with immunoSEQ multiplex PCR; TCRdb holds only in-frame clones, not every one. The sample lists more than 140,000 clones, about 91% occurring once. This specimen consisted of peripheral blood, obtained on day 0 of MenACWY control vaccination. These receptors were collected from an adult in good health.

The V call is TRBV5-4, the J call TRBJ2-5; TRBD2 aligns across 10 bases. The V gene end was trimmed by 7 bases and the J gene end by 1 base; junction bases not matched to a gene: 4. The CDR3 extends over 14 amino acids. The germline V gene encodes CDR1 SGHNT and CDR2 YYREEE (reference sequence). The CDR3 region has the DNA TGTGCCAGCCAAGCGGGGGGGACCCAAGAGACCCAGTACTTC. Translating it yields CASQAGGTQETQYF.

As DNA, the CDR3 is TGCGCCAGCAGTCAATCGGGTACGGGGTCCTGGGAGCTGTTTTTT. As protein: CASSQSGTGSWELFF. This chain links TRBV23-1 with TRBJ2-2; maybe TRBD2 (5 bases). TRBV23-1 is an open reading frame whose function is uncertain. V was pared by 0 bases and J by 9 bases, with 14 bases between. The CDR3 length is 15 residues.

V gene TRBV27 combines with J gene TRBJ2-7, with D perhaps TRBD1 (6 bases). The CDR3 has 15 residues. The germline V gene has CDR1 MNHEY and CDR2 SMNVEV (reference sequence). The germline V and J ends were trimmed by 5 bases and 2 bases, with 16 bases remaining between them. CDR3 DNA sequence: TGTGCCAGCAGTCCCTCGACAGGTGGGACCTACGAGCAGTACTTC. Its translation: CASSPSTGGTYEQYF.

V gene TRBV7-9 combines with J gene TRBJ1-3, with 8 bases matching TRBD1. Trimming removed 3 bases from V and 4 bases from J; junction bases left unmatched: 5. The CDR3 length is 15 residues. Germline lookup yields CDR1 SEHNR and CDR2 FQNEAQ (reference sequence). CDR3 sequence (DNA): TGTGCCAGCAGCTTCGGACAGGGCTCGGGAAACACCATATATTTT. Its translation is CASSFGQGSGNTIYF.

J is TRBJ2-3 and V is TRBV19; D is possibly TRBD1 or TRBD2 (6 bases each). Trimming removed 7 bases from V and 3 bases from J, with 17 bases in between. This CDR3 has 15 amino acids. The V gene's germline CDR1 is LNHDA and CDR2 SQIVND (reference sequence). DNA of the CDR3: TGTGCCAGTACCACAAGGGGGGATTTGACAGATACGCAGTATTTT. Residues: CASTTRGDLTDTQYF.

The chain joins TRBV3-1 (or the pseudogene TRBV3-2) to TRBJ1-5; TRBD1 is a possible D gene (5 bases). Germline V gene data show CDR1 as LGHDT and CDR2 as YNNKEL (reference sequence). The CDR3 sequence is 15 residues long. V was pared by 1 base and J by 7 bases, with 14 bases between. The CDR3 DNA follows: TGTGCCAGCAGCCAAGGGGTTCAGGGCCGCCAGCCCCAGCATTTT. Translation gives CASSQGVQGRQPQHF.

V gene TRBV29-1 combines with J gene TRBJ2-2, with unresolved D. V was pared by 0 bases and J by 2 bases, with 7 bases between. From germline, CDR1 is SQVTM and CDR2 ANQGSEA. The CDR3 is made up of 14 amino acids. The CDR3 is CSVEDFSNTGELFF. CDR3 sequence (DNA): TGCAGCGTTGAAGATTTCTCAAACACCGGGGAGCTGTTTTTT.

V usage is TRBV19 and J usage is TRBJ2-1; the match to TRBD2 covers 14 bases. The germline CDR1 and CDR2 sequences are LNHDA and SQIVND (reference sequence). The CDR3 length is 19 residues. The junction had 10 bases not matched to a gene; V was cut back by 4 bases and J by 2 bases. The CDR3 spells CASSTGAGTSGRAYNEQFF. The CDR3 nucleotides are TGTGCCAGTAGTACCGGAGCCGGGACTAGCGGGAGAGCCTACAATGAGCAGTTCTTC.

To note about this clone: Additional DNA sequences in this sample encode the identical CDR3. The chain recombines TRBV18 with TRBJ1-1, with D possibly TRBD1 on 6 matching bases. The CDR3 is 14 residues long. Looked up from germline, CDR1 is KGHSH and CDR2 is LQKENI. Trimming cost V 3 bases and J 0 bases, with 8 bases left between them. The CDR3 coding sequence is TGTGCCAGCTCACCCAGGGGTATGAACACTGAAGCTTTCTTT. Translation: CASSPRGMNTEAFF.

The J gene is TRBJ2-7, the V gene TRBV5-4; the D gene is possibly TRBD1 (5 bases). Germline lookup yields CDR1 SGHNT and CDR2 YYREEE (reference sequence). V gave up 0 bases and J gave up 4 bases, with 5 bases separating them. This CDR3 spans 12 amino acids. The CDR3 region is CASSLDRYEQYF. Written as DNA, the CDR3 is TGTGCCAGCAGCTTGGACAGGTACGAGCAGTACTTC.